The text below deals with one T cell receptor (beta chain). Antigen unknown. V gave up 6 bases and J gave up 7 bases, with 16 bases separating them. The CDR3 length is 13 residues. The V gene's germline CDR1 is SQVTM and CDR2 ANQGSEA. The data were obtained in a study of OX40 agonist ivuxolimab in advanced cancers. The study's findings and limits: The average count of expanded clones was higher among CD8+ T cells than among CD4+. Expansion of clones was among the lowest in partial responders at 0.1-3.0 mg/kg.

Using immunoSEQ multiplex PCR, the repertoire was profiled, and TCRdb retains in-frame clones only, with some absent. The sample consists of 80,000 or so clones, over 75% of them appearing once. The sequenced sample was CD4+ or CD8+ T cells sorted from blood, obtained in a trial of the OX40 agonist ivuxolimab. The TCR comes from an adult with an advanced solid tumor such as melanoma, head and neck, liver or kidney cancer. The chain employs TRBV29-1 and TRBJ1-3; tentative D call: TRBD1 (6 bases). The CDR3 DNA reads TGCAGCGTCGAGCCTTTCACAGGGAACACCATATATTTT. Its protein product is CSVEPFTGNTIYF. Full variable domain (missing parts from reference TRBV29-1 and TRBJ1-3): SAVISQKPSRDICQRGTSLTIQCQVDSQVTMMFWYRQQPGQSLTLIATANQGSEATYESGFVIDKFPISRPNLTFSTLTVSNMSPEDSSIYLCSVEPFTGNTIYFGEGSWLTVV.